What follows are 18 T cell receptor beta chains derived from one specimen sequenced in a study of identical twins. Each CDR3 protein is one row after TCRdb ran MiXCR on the 5' RACE reads. In the table there are 500,000 or so distinct CDR3 sequences, 20% to 25% of which are singletons. These sequences were also reported in another study, on T cells expressing NK-cell markers.

The sequencing sample was made of CD4+ T cells sorted from blood. The receptor source for this set is a woman aged 18-29 years in good health.

This chain uses TRBV23-1 with TRBJ2-2; a weak D match, TRBD1 (5 bases). TRBV23-1 is assigned to the ORF class and has an uncertain function. Trimming took 5 bases from V and 6 from J, leaving 16 bases between them. The CDR3 extends over 15 amino acids. CDR3 amino acids: CASSTLGPRAGELFF. CDR3 bases: TGCGCCAGCAGTACTCTGGGCCCCAGGGCCGGGGAGCTGTTTTTT.

This clonotype was seen a handful of times. The chain is built from TRBV3-1 and TRBJ2-1; 7 bases are a match to TRBD2. This CDR3 is built from 16 residues. Germline CDR1 and CDR2: LGHDT and YNNKEL (reference sequence). The junction had 9 bases not matched to a gene; V was cut back by 3 bases and J by 4 bases. The CDR3 here is CASSQFGGGMYNEQFF. In nucleotides, the CDR3 is TGTGCCAGCAGCCAGTTCGGCGGGGGAATGTACAATGAGCAGTTCTTC.

This clonotype was counted many times. The rearrangement uses TRBV12-3 or TRBV12-4 and TRBJ1-4; D gene unclear. The V gene lost 5 bases and the J gene lost 3 bases, with 10 bases spanning the gap. The CDR3 extends over 14 amino acids. The CDR3 DNA is TGTGCCAGCAGTCCCCGCGGGTCTAATGAAAAACTGTTTTTT. Its protein product is CASSPRGSNEKLFF.

This clonotype occurred many times. V usage is TRBV12-3 or TRBV12-4 and J usage is TRBJ2-2, with 7 bases fitting TRBD1. CDR3 length: 13 residues. V was clipped by 8 bases and J by 2 bases; unmatched bases: 2. DNA for the CDR3: TGTGCCAGCCGGGACAGAAACACCGGGGAGCTGTTTTTT. Residues: CASRDRNTGELFF.

This chain joins TRBV9 and TRBJ2-7; D ambiguous. The length of the CDR3 is 15 residues. Between the trimmed V and J ends, which lost 6 bases and 2 bases, there was a span of 18 bases. Germline values: CDR1 SGDLS, CDR2 YYNGEE. DNA for the CDR3: TGTGCCAGCACCTCGGCAGCTAGTCCCGCCTACGAGCAGTACTTC. Translating gives CASTSAASPAYEQYF. Full variable domain (rest looked up from reference TRBV9 and TRBJ2-7): DSGVTQTPKHLITATGQRVTLRCSPRSGDLSVYWYQQSLDQGLQFLIQYYNGEERAKGNILERFSAQQFPDLHSELNLSSLELGDSALYFCASTSAASPAYEQYFGPGTRLTVT.

A few counts support this clonotype. The chain is built from TRBV10-3 and TRBJ2-7; D might be TRBD1 (5 bases). Looked up from germline, CDR1 is ENHRY and CDR2 is SYGVKD. This CDR3 region has 12 residues. The germline V and J ends were trimmed by 7 bases and 1 base, with 8 bases remaining between them. Written as DNA, the CDR3 is TGTGCCATCAAGAAGGGGTCCTACGAGCAGTACTTC. It specifies CAIKKGSYEQYF.

This chain links TRBV30 with TRBJ2-5; no firm D call. The germline CDR1 and CDR2 sequences are GTSNPN and SVGIG (reference sequence). V was clipped by 1 base and J by 2 bases, with 11 bases between them. The CDR3 spans 14 residues. CDR3 sequence reads: CAWSAGGLQETQYF. CDR3 DNA: TGTGCCTGGAGTGCAGGTGGTTTACAAGAGACCCAGTACTTC.

The chain joins TRBV27 to TRBJ2-3, with D perhaps given as TRBD1 or TRBD2 (5 bases each). The CDR3 has 16 amino acids. Looked up from germline, CDR1 is MNHEY and CDR2 is SMNVEV (reference sequence). V shed 6 bases and J shed 3 bases, with 19 bases lying between them. This chain's CDR3 is CASSPTGARATDTQYF. For the CDR3, the DNA is TGTGCCAGCAGCCCAACCGGGGCCCGGGCGACAGATACGCAGTATTTT.

J is TRBJ2-1 and V is TRBV6-2 or TRBV6-3; 8 bases align to TRBD2. This CDR3 is built from 15 residues. The trim removed 7 bases at V and 9 bases at J, leaving 14 bases unmatched. Germline lookup yields CDR1 MNHEY and CDR2 SVGEGT. CDR3 residues: CASIPRGTGGAEQFF. The CDR3 DNA reads as TGTGCCAGCATCCCAAGAGGGACCGGGGGGGCTGAGCAGTTCTTC.

This chain connects TRBV6-1 to TRBJ2-5; 10 bases fit TRBD2. Trimming took 5 bases from V and 3 from J; bases not matched to a gene: 12. The germline gives CDR1 MNHNS, CDR2 SASEGT. This CDR3 is built from 17 residues. The CDR3 loop is CASSPRFRAGGEETQYF. DNA of the CDR3: TGTGCCAGCAGTCCCCGATTCCGAGCGGGAGGGGAAGAGACCCAGTACTTC.

DNA for the CDR3: TGCAGTGCTGGCGGGAGGGCCCAAGAGACCCAGTACTTC. It translates to CSAGGRAQETQYF. The V call is TRBV20-1, the J call TRBJ2-5; 9 bases align to TRBD2. Germline loops: CDR1 DFQATT, CDR2 SNEGSKA (reference sequence). V trimming: 5 bases; J trimming: 1 base; junction bases outside the gene matches: 2. This CDR3 has 13 residues.

This clonotype was found a few times. The rearrangement uses TRBV29-1 and TRBJ1-3; perhaps TRBD1 as D (5 bases). Trimming removed 5 bases from V and 3 bases from J, with 23 bases in between. Germline loops: CDR1 SQVTM, CDR2 ANQGSEA. The CDR3 contains 17 residues. This chain's CDR3 is CSVLTYTGGNLGNTIYF. In nucleotides, the CDR3 is TGCAGCGTTTTAACCTACACGGGGGGAAACCTTGGAAACACCATATATTTT.

The chain recombines TRBV7-8 with TRBJ2-1, with 9 positions matching TRBD2. Germline V CDR1 and CDR2: SGHVS, FQNEAQ. The CDR3 contains 16 residues. The V segment lost 5 bases and the J segment 7 bases; nucleotides outside the gene matches: 12. Here the CDR3 reads CASSGNFASGDNEQFF. The CDR3 nucleotides read TGTGCCAGCAGCGGAAATTTCGCTAGCGGGGATAATGAGCAGTTCTTC.

This clonotype has ten or more counts. The gene calls are TRBV9 and TRBJ2-2; D not certain. Germline CDR1 is SGDLS and CDR2 is YYNGEE. This CDR3 contains 13 residues. V lost 0 bases and J lost 4, with 4 bases in between. The CDR3 region has the DNA TGTGCCAGCAGCGTAGGTCGCACCGGGGAGCTGTTTTTT. Protein sequence: CASSVGRTGELFF.

The chain employs TRBV19 and TRBJ2-1; TRBD2 agrees at 7 bases. The CDR3 loop spans 14 amino acids. In germline, CDR1 is LNHDA, CDR2 SQIVND (reference sequence). The J segment lost 7 bases and the V segment lost 1 base, leaving 4 bases of the junction unmatched. Written as DNA, the CDR3 is TGTGCCAGTAGTATAGTAACTAGCGAGAATGAGCAGTTCTTC. It codes for CASSIVTSENEQFF. Full variable domain (rest looked up from reference TRBV19 and TRBJ2-1): DGGITQSPKYLFRKEGQNVTLSCEQNLNHDAMYWYRQDPGQGLRLIYYSQIVNDFQKGDIAEGYSVSREKKESFPLTVTSAQKNPTAFYLCASSIVTSENEQFFGPGTRLTVL.

CDR3 region: CASSLESSGPYNEQFF. The CDR3 DNA reads TGTGCCAGCAGCTTGGAAAGTAGCGGGCCTTACAATGAGCAGTTCTTC. This chain connects TRBV7-6 to TRBJ2-1; 7 bases are shared with TRBD2. Germline-derived CDR1 and CDR2 are SGHVS and FNYEAQ. This CDR3 comprises 16 residues. Unmatched junction bases numbered 9, after V lost 3 bases and J lost 4 bases. The variable domain in full, completed from reference TRBV7-6 and TRBJ2-1, reads GAGVSQSPRYKVTKRGQDVALRCDPISGHVSLYWYRQALGQGPEFLTYFNYEAQQDKSGLPNDRFSAERPEGSISTLTIQRTEQRDSAMYRCASSLESSGPYNEQFFGPGTRLTVL.

V is TRBV7-2 and J is TRBJ2-7; 8 bases fit TRBD2. Germline trimming cut 2 bases from V and 3 bases from J; bases unmatched to any gene: 6. The CDR3 spans 15 residues. Germline-derived CDR1 and CDR2 are SGHTA and FQGNSA. CDR3: CASSLRPAGGYEQYF. The CDR3 DNA reads as TGTGCCAGCAGCTTACGACCCGCGGGAGGCTACGAGCAGTACTTC.

This clonotype was seen only a few times. This chain uses TRBV21-1 with TRBJ2-3. TRBV21-1 is assigned pseudogene status. This CDR3 comprises 10 residues. The CDR3: CASSKGRQYF. CDR3 in DNA: TGTGCCAGCAGCAAAGGACGGCAGTATTTT.